The rows below give T cell receptor beta chains drawn from one sample of a study of T cell responses to AZD1222 COVID-19 vaccine. Using immunoSEQ multiplex PCR, the repertoire was profiled, and TCRdb retains in-frame clones only, with some absent. This sample has nearly 110,000 clones, with 70% to 90% found just once. Source: peripheral blood, taken 28 days after the second AZD1222 dose. The receptors derive from an adult who received the AZD1222 COVID-19 vaccine. Each CDR3 is given with its conserved first and last residue. D genes are given only for firm matches.

V: TRBV5-4
length: 15
D: .
J: TRBJ1-1
CDR3: CASSLDGGLNTEAFF
DNA: TGTGCCAGCAGCTTGGATGGGGGCCTGAACACTGAAGCTTTCTTT

V: TRBV11-2
length: 12
D: .
J: TRBJ2-3
CDR3: CASSLSTDTQYF
DNA: TGTGCCAGCAGCCTTAGCACAGATACGCAGTATTTT

V: TRBV21-1
length: 15
D: .
J: TRBJ2-7
CDR3: CASSKRGTGSYEQYF
DNA: TGTGCCAGCAGCAAACGGGGGACAGGGTCCTACGAGCAGTACTTC

V: TRBV28
length: 14
D: TRBD1
J: TRBJ1-3
CDR3: CASHRTGSGNTIYF
DNA: TGTGCCAGCCATCGGACAGGCTCTGGAAACACCATATATTTT

V: TRBV10-3
length: 12
D: .
J: TRBJ1-5
CDR3: CAISESNQPQHF
DNA: TGTGCCATCAGTGAATCAAATCAGCCCCAGCATTTT

V: TRBV19
length: 15
D: TRBD1
J: TRBJ1-5
CDR3: CATLRGRGEAGPQHF
DNA: TGTGCCACCCTCCGTGGCAGGGGGGAGGCGGGGCCCCAGCATTTT

V: TRBV7-3
length: 13
D: .
J: TRBJ1-5
CDR3: CASSSGSNQPQHF
DNA: TGTGCCAGCAGCTCCGGGTCCAATCAGCCCCAGCATTTT

V: TRBV19
length: 15
D: .
J: TRBJ2-7
CDR3: CASSIEGGNPYEQYF
DNA: TGTGCCAGTAGTATAGAAGGAGGTAACCCCTATGAGCAGTACTTC

V: TRBV12-3/TRBV12-4
length: 12
D: .
J: TRBJ1-6
CDR3: CASEGADSPLHF
DNA: TGTGCCAGCGAAGGGGCGGATTCACCCCTCCACTTT

V: TRBV7-8
length: 14
D: TRBD1
J: TRBJ1-1
CDR3: CASSQDRGSTEAFF
DNA: TGTGCCAGCAGCCAAGACAGGGGAAGCACTGAAGCTTTCTTT